The rows below give T cell receptor beta chains drawn from one sample of a study of Graves' ophthalmopathy and Graves' hyperthyroidism. TCRdb re-called the multiplex PCR reads through MiXCR, storing one row per CDR3 protein. Altogether more than 300,000 distinct CDR3 sequences are present, about a sixth being singletons, with the ten largest covering roughly 2.6%. Specimen: peripheral blood. Source of these receptors: an adult woman with stable Graves' hyperthyroidism. The CDR3 runs from the conserved cysteine through the conserved F or W. The D gene is left open where the match is weak. Clone sizes are given selectively: once, few, many, or a class where the clone is expanded.

clone_size	v_call	j_call	d_call	cdr3_nt	cdr3_aa
many	TRBV19	TRBJ2-7	-	TGTGCCAGTAGTATAGGACGGGATTACGAGCAGTACTTC	CASSIGRDYEQYF
many	TRBV28	TRBJ1-1	-	TGTGCCAGCAGTCACTACCGGGGAAAGGTCTCTGAAGCTTTCTTT	CASSHYRGKVSEAFF
many	TRBV6-1	TRBJ2-5	-	TGTGCCAGCAGTGCGACAGCGTACCAAGAGACCCAGTACTTC	CASSATAYQETQYF
many	TRBV6-1	TRBJ1-5	-	TGTGCCAGCAGTGAAGTGGAGGGAAATCAGCCCCAGCATTTT	CASSEVEGNQPQHF
many	TRBV6-1	TRBJ1-1	-	TGTGCCAGCAGTCGATCTCCCGGGCCGGGGAACACTGAAGCTTTCTTT	CASSRSPGPGNTEAFF
-	TRBV12-3/TRBV12-4	TRBJ1-1	-	TGTGCCAGCAGGGCGACCGGGGGGTCTGCTGAAGCTTTCTTT	CASRATGGSAEAFF
-	TRBV7-8	TRBJ2-2	TRBD1	TGTGCCAGCAGCCCGTACAGGGGGGACACCGGGGAGCTGTTTTTT	CASSPYRGDTGELFF
-	TRBV29-1	TRBJ1-2	TRBD1	TGCAGCGCCCTCGGACAGGGGGTTAACTATGGCTACACCTTC	CSALGQGVNYGYTF
many	TRBV20-1	TRBJ2-2	TRBD2	TGCAGTGCACTAACGCTAGCGGGAGGGCCCACCGAGGAGCTGTTTTTT	CSALTLAGGPTEELFF
few	TRBV28	TRBJ1-5	-	TGTGCCAGCAGCCATTCACCGCGAAGGAGCAATCAGCCCCAGCATTTT	CASSHSPRRSNQPQHF
many	TRBV6-6	TRBJ2-7	TRBD1	TGTGCCAGCACGGCGACAGGGACCTACGAGCAGTACTTC	CASTATGTYEQYF
many	TRBV28	TRBJ1-3	-	TGTGCCAGCAGCCTCGAGGAGTCGTGGGACTTGGACACCATATATTTT	CASSLEESWDLDTIYF
many	TRBV19	TRBJ2-5	-	TGTGCCACCCGGGCGGAACAAGAGACCCAGTACTTC	CATRAEQETQYF
-	TRBV7-9	TRBJ2-1	TRBD2	TGTGCCAGCAGCTTATTTAGCGGGAGTGGGAACAGTGAGAAGTTCTTC	CASSLFSGSGNSEKFF
many	TRBV14	TRBJ2-4	-	-	CASSQDHVAGGNLAKNIKYF
many	TRBV15	TRBJ2-7	TRBD2	TGTGCCACCAGCAGATCCCGGGGGGTGACGAGTCACGAGCAGTACTTC	CATSRSRGVTSHEQYF
many	TRBV6-1	TRBJ2-7	-	TGTGCCAGCAGCGAGGGACATCTCGACGAGCAGTACTTC	CASSEGHLDEQYF
many	TRBV18	TRBJ1-5	-	TGTGCCAGCTCACCACGGGACCCTCGGGGTCAGCCCCAGCATTTT	CASSPRDPRGQPQHF
-	TRBV28	TRBJ2-3	TRBD2	TGTGCCAGCAGAGGGGGACTAGCGGGAGGATACGAGGGGACAGATACGCAGTATTTT	CASRGGLAGGYEGTDTQYF
many	TRBV20-1	TRBJ1-1	TRBD1	TGCAGTGCAGCGACAGGGGATGCGAACACTGAAGCTTTCTTT	CSAATGDANTEAFF
many	TRBV6-1	TRBJ1-1	-	TGTGCCAGCAGTCTCGGTGGGGGAGGTTCGTCAACTGAAGCTTTCTTT	CASSLGGGGSSTEAFF
many	TRBV24-1	TRBJ2-4	-	TGTGCCACCAGTGATCGAACGAACATTCAGTACTTC	CATSDRTNIQYF
many	TRBV15	TRBJ2-7	-	TGTGCCACCAGCAGAGATCGGGTCGCAGCGGCCTCCTACGAGCAGTACTTC	CATSRDRVAAASYEQYF
-	TRBV20-1	TRBJ2-7	-	TGCAGTGCCCATAGCGGCTACGAGCAGTACTTC	CSAHSGYEQYF
few	TRBV29-1	TRBJ1-1	-	TGCAGCGTTGAACCAGGGGCGAACACTGAAGCTTTCTTT	CSVEPGANTEAFF
-	TRBV11-2	TRBJ2-7	-	TGTGCCAGCAGCTTAGTTGCTAGGCCAGGGACGTTGGGCTCCTACGAGCAGTACTTC	CASSLVARPGTLGSYEQYF
-	TRBV7-9	TRBJ2-7	-	TGTGCCAGCAGCTCCCCTGGGAGAGCGGGTTACGAGCAGTACTTC	CASSSPGRAGYEQYF
-	TRBV6-1	TRBJ2-5	TRBD2	TGTGCCAGCAGCCGAACCGGGACTAGCATGTGGGAGACCCAGTACTTC	CASSRTGTSMWETQYF
many	TRBV20-1	TRBJ2-2	TRBD2	TGCAGTGCTAGAGTGCGGGAGGGGAACACCGGGGAGCTGTTTTTT	CSARVREGNTGELFF
many	TRBV6-2/TRBV6-3	TRBJ2-7	-	TGTGCCAGCCGCGGAGCCGACGAGCAGTACTTC	CASRGADEQYF
many	TRBV2	TRBJ2-7	-	TGTGCCAGCAGTTATACCACAGACTACGAGCAGTACTTC	CASSYTTDYEQYF
many	TRBV13	TRBJ2-7	TRBD1	TGTGCCAGCAGCTCGGGACAGGGGGCTAACTACGAGCAGTACTTC	CASSSGQGANYEQYF
-	TRBV6-1	TRBJ2-5	-	TGTGCCAGCACCCACAGGGAAGAGACCCAGTACTTC	CASTHREETQYF
many	TRBV13	TRBJ1-1	-	TGTGCCAGCAGCCCCTCTTTCGGAGAGAACACTGAAGCTTTCTTT	CASSPSFGENTEAFF
many	TRBV30	TRBJ2-7	TRBD2	TGTGCCTGGAGTCGCGGGACTAGCGGGAGGGCCTCGATCTACGAGCAGTACTTC	CAWSRGTSGRASIYEQYF
many	TRBV30	TRBJ2-5	-	TGTGCCTGGAGAGGAGGGATGGGTTCTGGTAAAGAGACCCAGTACTTC	CAWRGGMGSGKETQYF
many	TRBV28	TRBJ1-2	TRBD1	TGTGCCAGCAGTACTCCAACAGGGGGGCAATATCGCTACACCTTC	CASSTPTGGQYRYTF
-	TRBV13	TRBJ2-7	-	TGTGCCAGCAGCCTACAGGGTCATGGATACGAGCAGTACTTC	CASSLQGHGYEQYF
many	TRBV29-1	TRBJ2-3	TRBD2	TGCAGCGTAACGGAACTAGCGGGGAGCACAGATACGCAGTATTTT	CSVTELAGSTDTQYF
many	TRBV12-3/TRBV12-4	TRBJ1-3	-	TGTGCCAGCACCCCGGCCACTGGAAACACCATATATTTT	CASTPATGNTIYF
many	TRBV20-1	TRBJ2-4	TRBD2	TGCAGTGCTAGACGGCTAGCGGGAGCAGTTCCAGGGGGAAACATTCAGTACTTC	CSARRLAGAVPGGNIQYF
-	TRBV19	TRBJ2-7	-	TGTGCCAGTAGTTCCCATCCGCAAGGAGGACTGTACTTC	CASSSHPQGGLYF
many	TRBV18	TRBJ2-5	-	TGTGCCAGCTCACCACTCCGGACAGCCCAAGAGACCCAGTACTTC	CASSPLRTAQETQYF
-	TRBV18	TRBJ1-1	-	TGTGCCAGCTCACCACCGTGGGGAAGAGGGACTGAAGCTTTCTTT	CASSPPWGRGTEAFF
-	TRBV12-3/TRBV12-4	TRBJ1-2	-	TGTGCCAGCAGTTATGAGCCCCGAAGCTATGGCTACACCTTC	CASSYEPRSYGYTF
many	TRBV7-2	TRBJ2-5	TRBD1	TGTGCCAGCAGCGTCAATCAGGGGGAGTTCGGTGAGACCCAGTACTTC	CASSVNQGEFGETQYF
many	TRBV20-1	TRBJ2-7	TRBD2	TGCAGTGCTAGGGATAAACTAGCGGTAAGCTACGAGCAGTACTTC	CSARDKLAVSYEQYF
many	TRBV28	TRBJ2-7	TRBD1	TGTGCCAGCAGTCCGGGGCCGGGACAGGGGGTAAACGAGCAGTACTTC	CASSPGPGQGVNEQYF
many	TRBV27	TRBJ1-2	-	TGTGCCAGCAGTCCACTACTAACAGGGAACTATGGCTACACCTTC	CASSPLLTGNYGYTF